One sample yielded the 26 T cell receptor beta chains listed below, sequenced in a study of early T cells in non-severe SARS-CoV-2 infection. TCRdb analysed the 5' RACE reads with MiXCR anew, one entry per CDR3 protein. The profile shows tens of thousands of distinct CDR3 sequences, more than 8.5% of them singletons. The sequencing sample was made of whole blood. Receptors originate from an adult who was a healthcare worker with PCR-confirmed SARS-CoV-2 infection or an uninfected control (not recorded which).

This clonotype came up many times. The V gene is TRBV7-3, the J gene TRBJ1-2; 12 bases are shared with TRBD1. V shed 8 bases, J shed 8 bases, and the junction held 12 bases outside the gene matches. The CDR3 is made up of 15 amino acids. Germline assignment: CDR1 SGHTA and CDR2 FQGTGA. The CDR3 bases are TGTGCCAGCGGTCCGGGACAGGGGGCTTCGGAGGGCTACACCTTC. Its protein product is CASGPGQGASEGYTF.

This clonotype was detected many times. In DNA form, the CDR3 reads TGTGCCAGCACTATAGCGGGAGAATGGGTCAATGAGCAGTTCTTC. Translated, it gives CASTIAGEWVNEQFF. The rearrangement uses TRBV9 and TRBJ2-1; 9 positions agree with TRBD2. From germline, CDR1 is SGDLS and CDR2 YYNGEE. The CDR3 sequence is 15 residues long. Trimming cost V 6 bases and J 6 bases; bases outside gene matches: 10. The whole variable domain, filled in from reference TRBV9 and TRBJ2-1, reads DSGVTQTPKHLITATGQRVTLRCSPRSGDLSVYWYQQSLDQGLQFLIQYYNGEERAKGNILERFSAQQFPDLHSELNLSSLELGDSALYFCASTIAGEWVNEQFFGPGTRLTVL.

V and J are TRBV28 and TRBJ2-5, with D unresolved. V was clipped by 3 bases and J by 4 bases, with 9 bases between them. Looked up from germline, CDR1 is MDHEN and CDR2 is SYDVKM. This CDR3 is 13 amino acids long. As DNA, the CDR3 is TGTGCCAGCAGTTTCCCAGCCTTAGAGACCCAGTACTTC. Protein sequence: CASSFPALETQYF.

This clonotype was detected ten times or more. This chain connects TRBV7-9 to TRBJ2-4; 11 nucleotides line up with TRBD2. Germline CDR1 reads SEHNR; CDR2 reads FQNEAQ (reference sequence). The ends lost 5 bases at V and 1 base at J; junction bases unmatched: 7. There are 17 residues in the CDR3. This CDR3 reads CASSPTSGNWAKNIQYF. The DNA of the CDR3 is TGTGCCAGCAGCCCGACTAGCGGGAATTGGGCCAAAAACATTCAGTACTTC.

This clonotype was detected ten times or more. This sequence joins TRBV28 and TRBJ1-1; no clear D. This CDR3 comprises 15 residues. The V gene's germline CDR1 is MDHEN and CDR2 SYDVKM. V dropped 6 bases and J dropped 0 bases, with 14 bases sitting between them. CDR3 in DNA: TGTGCCAGCAGCCCTCCTACGGGGATGAACACTGAAGCTTTCTTT. Translated: CASSPPTGMNTEAFF.

V usage is TRBV11-1 and J usage is TRBJ1-5, with D tentatively TRBD1 (6 bases). V was cut by 5 bases and J by 1 base, with 12 bases left in between. CDR1 and CDR2 from the germline V gene are SGHAT and FQDESV (reference sequence). The CDR3 has 15 residues. The CDR3, as DNA: TGTGCCAGCAGCCCCGGGACATCCAGCAATCAGCCCCAGCATTTT. Its translation is CASSPGTSSNQPQHF.

This clonotype was seen many times. The chain combines TRBV6-6 with TRBJ1-2; 8 nucleotides align to TRBD1. Trimming at V came to 7 bases and at J to 4 bases, leaving 5 bases not matched to a gene. CDR3 length equals 13 residues. Germline CDR1 and CDR2: MNHNY and SVGAGI (reference sequence). The CDR3 loop is CASTRTGTYGYTF. For the CDR3, the DNA is TGTGCCAGCACCCGGACAGGGACCTATGGCTACACCTTC.

This clonotype was detected once. The junction differs from germline at one of its ends, possibly a read error. This chain links TRBV6-5 with TRBJ2-6; 8 bases fit TRBD2. CDR3 length: 13 residues. Germline V gene sequence: CDR1 MNHEY, CDR2 SVGAGI. CDR3 sequence (DNA): TGTGCCACCCGAACGGGAGGGGTCAACGTCCTGACTTTC. It is translated as CATRTGGVNVLTF.

This clonotype was counted ten times or more. The chain joins TRBV3-1 to TRBJ2-1; the D is unclear. The CDR3 contains 15 residues. V was shortened by 10 bases and J by 6 bases, with 22 bases between the two germline ends. Germline V lookup: CDR1 LGHDT, CDR2 YNNKEL (reference sequence). The CDR3 spells CATDPLVQLANEQFF. Written as DNA, the CDR3 is TGTGCCACCGACCCTCTAGTCCAGTTGGCCAATGAGCAGTTCTTC.

This clonotype has a count of ten or more. The chain couples TRBV19 to TRBJ2-7; D remains ambiguous. Trimming took off 3 bases at V and 6 bases at J, with 21 bases between the two ends. The CDR3 spans 16 residues. Germline V CDR1 and CDR2: LNHDA, SQIVND (reference sequence). The CDR3 nucleotides are TGTGCCAGTAGTATCAGCCCAGGCACCCGGTACTCCGAGCAGTACTTC. It is translated as CASSISPGTRYSEQYF.

Note on this clonotype: This may be a read error: a much more frequent sequence differs by one nucleotide. The chain employs TRBV7-9 and TRBJ1-5; tentatively, D is TRBD2 (5 bases). The DNA end lines up better with TRBJ2-3; the J call may be wrong. Germline V gene sequence: CDR1 SEHNR, CDR2 FQNEAQ (reference sequence). The CDR3 is 15 amino acids. DNA for the CDR3: TGTGCCAGCAGCCTAGGCGGGCATAGCAATCAGCCCCAGTATTTT. This translates into CASSLGGHSNQPQYF.

This sequence joins TRBV7-2 and TRBJ1-6; D unclear. V gave up 1 base and J gave up 4 bases, with 8 bases separating them. From germline, CDR1 is SGHTA and CDR2 FQGNSA. The CDR3 is 15 amino acids. DNA of the CDR3: TGTGCCAGCAGCTTAGGGGCAGTTTATAATTCACCCCTCCACTTT. Its protein is CASSLGAVYNSPLHF. Supplemented by reference TRBV7-2 and TRBJ1-6, the full variable domain reads GAGVSQSPSNKVTEKGKDVELRCDPISGHTALYWYRQSLGQGLEFLIYFQGNSAPDKSGLPSDRFSAERTGGSVSTLTIQRTQQEDSAVYLCASSLGAVYNSPLHFGNGTRLTVT.

The chain employs TRBV27 and TRBJ2-5; D tentatively fits TRBD1 or TRBD2 (5 bases each). CDR3 length: 14 amino acids. V gave up 3 bases and J gave up 5 bases, with 13 bases separating them. Germline lookup yields CDR1 MNHEY and CDR2 SMNVEV (reference sequence). The CDR3 sequence is CASSFSGTRETQYF. The CDR3 DNA follows: TGTGCCAGCAGTTTTTCAGGGACGAGGGAGACCCAGTACTTC.

This clonotype was counted only a few times. The chain employs TRBV20-1 and TRBJ2-1; D is possibly TRBD2 (5 bases). Trimming left V 3 bases short and J 7 bases short, with 13 bases between. The CDR3 length is 13 residues. Germline V gene sequence: CDR1 DFQATT, CDR2 SNEGSKA (reference sequence). CDR3 loop: CSARTTFGNEQFF. CDR3 DNA sequence: TGCAGTGCTAGGACTACCTTTGGGAATGAGCAGTTCTTC.

V gene TRBV28 combines with J gene TRBJ1-3; 7 bases match TRBD1. CDR1 is MDHEN and CDR2 is SYDVKM in the germline V gene. The CDR3 consists of 14 residues. Trimming at V came to 6 bases and at J to 4 bases, leaving 6 bases not matched to a gene. The CDR3 DNA is TGTGCCAGCAGCCGAGGGACAGTAGGAAACACCATATATTTT. Translation: CASSRGTVGNTIYF.

The chain employs TRBV3-1 and TRBJ2-6, with 7 positions matching TRBD1. The CDR3 spans 17 residues. Trimming cost V 4 bases and J 0 bases; bases outside gene matches: 6. Germline V gives CDR1 LGHDT, CDR2 YNNKEL (reference sequence). The CDR3 DNA reads TGTGCCAGCAGCCGGAGACAGGGTAACTCTGGGGCCAACGTCCTGACTTTC. Encoded protein: CASSRRQGNSGANVLTF. The full variable domain, rest sourced from reference TRBV3-1 and TRBJ2-6, is DTAVSQTPKYLVTQMGNDKSIKCEQNLGHDTMYWYKQDSKKFLKIMFSYNNKELIINETVPNRFSPKSPDKAHLNLHINSLELGDSAVYFCASSRRQGNSGANVLTFGAGSRLTVL.

This clonotype came up many times. The chain links TRBV20-1 to TRBJ1-4; 8 bases match TRBD1. The germline V gene encodes CDR1 DFQATT and CDR2 SNEGSKA (reference sequence). V gave up 2 bases and J gave up 6 bases; unmatched junction bases: 5. This CDR3 region has 14 residues. In DNA form, the CDR3 reads TGCAGTGCTAGACTGGTGACAGGGGATGAAAAACTGTTTTTT. Its protein product is CSARLVTGDEKLFF.

There are a few counts of this clonotype. At one boundary the junction diverges from the germline segment, which might be a read error. V is TRBV27 and J is TRBJ2-2; 14 bases are a match to TRBD2. The CDR3 contains 17 residues. The germline CDR1 and CDR2 sequences are MNHEY and SMNVEV (reference sequence). The CDR3 is CASSLGLAGGWAGELFF. CDR3 bases: TGTGCCAGTAGTTTAGGACTAGCGGGAGGTTGGGCCGGGGAGCTGTTTTTT.

This clonotype was recorded only once. V usage is TRBV28 and J usage is TRBJ1-4, with TRBD1 matching over 9 bases. Germline CDR1 reads MDHEN; CDR2 reads SYDVKM. There are 15 residues in the CDR3. Germline trimming cut 6 bases from V and 9 bases from J; bases unmatched to any gene: 11. The CDR3: CASRRTGGSGKKLFF. CDR3 in DNA: TGTGCCAGCAGACGTACAGGGGGCTCTGGGAAAAAACTGTTTTTT.

This clonotype was picked up many times. CDR3 coding DNA: TGTGCCAGCAGCCTCCTTCCGGGGGACGAGCAGTACTTC. This codes for CASSLLPGDEQYF. V gene TRBV11-2 combines with J gene TRBJ2-7; TRBD2 is a possible D gene (6 bases). The length of the CDR3 is 13 residues. V was clipped by 5 bases and J by 5 bases, with 13 bases between them. Germline V gives CDR1 SGHAT, CDR2 FQNNGV.

This clonotype has at least ten counts. The CDR3 coding sequence is TGCGCCAGCAGCCCCGGCCCGGGACAGAACTACAATGAGCAGTTCTTC. It codes for CASSPGPGQNYNEQFF. J is TRBJ2-1 and V is TRBV4-3, with 7 bases aligning to TRBD1. The CDR3 consists of 16 residues. CDR1 and CDR2 (germline): LGHNA, YSLEER. The ends lost 4 bases at V and 3 bases at J; junction bases unmatched: 9.

V is TRBV7-2 and J is TRBJ2-2, with unresolved D. V was cut by 6 bases and J by 6 bases, with 11 bases left in between. The length of the CDR3 is 13 residues. In germline, CDR1 is SGHTA, CDR2 FQGNSA. CDR3 in amino acids: CASRKPGAGELFF. The CDR3 coding sequence is TGTGCCAGCAGAAAACCTGGTGCCGGGGAGCTGTTTTTT.

This clonotype has only a few counts. The J gene is TRBJ1-2, the V gene TRBV6-1, with TRBD1 matching over 11 bases. J lost 2 bases, V lost 4 bases, and 0 bases had no gene match. Germline loops: CDR1 MNHNS, CDR2 SASEGT. This CDR3 region has 14 residues. The CDR3 DNA is TGTGCCAGCAGTGGGGACAGGGGGAACTATGGCTACACCTTC. Its translation is CASSGDRGNYGYTF.

On this clonotype: One base away lies a much larger clone, so this may be a sequencing read error. The gene calls are TRBV6-5 and TRBJ2-3; D remains ambiguous. This CDR3 has 11 amino acids. V lost 4 bases and J lost 8, with 7 bases in between. CDR1 is MNHEY, CDR2 SVGAGI, per germline. The CDR3 sequence is CASSSCVTQYF. DNA of the CDR3: TGTGCCAGCAGTTCCTGTGTTACGCAGTATTTT.

This clonotype appeared a few times. J is TRBJ1-1 and V is TRBV7-9; no reliable D call. Between the trimmed V and J ends, which lost 5 bases and 0 bases, there was a span of 13 bases. Germline V lookup: CDR1 SEHNR, CDR2 FQNEAQ (reference sequence). The CDR3 is 15 amino acids. CDR3 amino acids: CASSLRTVMNTEAFF. CDR3 in DNA: TGTGCCAGCAGCCTTAGGACGGTTATGAACACTGAAGCTTTCTTT.

This clonotype was seen at least ten times. The chain recombines TRBV24-1 with TRBJ2-3, with 9 bases that match TRBD2. This CDR3 has 16 residues. J lost 4 bases, V lost 3 bases, and 7 bases had no gene match. Germline CDR1 KGHDR, CDR2 SFDVKD. CDR3 in DNA: TGTGCCACCAGTGATCGGACTAGCGCCCTTTCAGATACGCAGTATTTT. Protein sequence: CATSDRTSALSDTQYF.